This entry lists 19 T cell receptor beta chains sequenced from one sample in a study of blood T cell repertoires in COVID-19. Clones were sequenced by immunoSEQ multiplex PCR, and TCRdb holds only the in-frame ones, with some missing. The data contain around 450,000 clones, roughly 87% of them singletons. The specimen sequenced was PBMCs or T cells enriched from blood (not recorded which). These receptor sequences come from a man aged 18 to 30 who had recovered from COVID-19.

This chain connects TRBV3-1 (or the pseudogene TRBV3-2) to TRBJ1-5; D might be TRBD1 (6 bases). The CDR3 runs to 14 residues. V gave up 2 bases and J gave up 9 bases, with 14 bases separating them. Germline values: CDR1 LGHDT, CDR2 YNNKEL (reference sequence). The CDR3 nucleotides read TGTGCCAGCAGCCAAACCGGGACACCCCCGCCCCAGCATTTT. Protein product: CASSQTGTPPPQHF.

The J gene is TRBJ1-2, the V gene TRBV27, with a tentative D call TRBD1 (6 bases). This CDR3 spans 15 amino acids. V lost 2 bases, J lost 5 bases, and 15 bases lay in between. Germline values: CDR1 MNHEY, CDR2 SMNVEV (reference sequence). CDR3 in amino acids: CASSLAPPTGYGYTF. The CDR3 nucleotides read TGTGCCAGCAGTTTAGCTCCTCCAACAGGGTATGGCTACACCTTC.

The rearrangement links TRBV6-4 to TRBJ2-1; 7 nucleotides agree with TRBD2. The CDR3 extends over 20 amino acids. Germline CDR1 is MRHNA and CDR2 is SNTAGT. With V trimmed by 7 bases and J by 6 bases, 27 bases remained unmatched. CDR3 coding DNA: TGTGCCAGCATTTCTAAACCCCACGGACTAGGTCAGCATCTTCCCAATGAGCAGTTCTTC. As protein: CASISKPHGLGQHLPNEQFF.

CDR3 bases: TGTGCCATCAGCAAGACTAGCGGCAGCTCCTACGAGCAGTACTTC. Its protein product is CAISKTSGSSYEQYF. The V call is TRBV10-3, the J call TRBJ2-7, with TRBD2 identical over 9 bases. V was clipped by 6 bases and J by 0 bases; unmatched bases: 6. CDR3 length: 15 amino acids. The germline V gene encodes CDR1 ENHRY and CDR2 SYGVKD.

This clone was observed once. This chain connects TRBV28 to TRBJ2-7, with a weak D call TRBD2 (6 bases). The CDR3 spans 12 residues. V was pared by 11 bases and J by 2 bases, with 13 bases between. Germline V gene lookup returns CDR1 MDHEN and CDR2 SYDVKM. CDR3 residues: CASGRGTYEQYF. CDR3 DNA: TGTGCCTCGGGGCGGGGAACCTACGAGCAGTACTTC.

This clone has a single count. The chain links TRBV20-1 to TRBJ1-1; D is unclear. This CDR3 has 14 residues. The V end lost 3 bases, the J end lost 1 base, and 12 bases lay between the germline ends. Germline V lookup: CDR1 DFQATT, CDR2 SNEGSKA (reference sequence). As DNA, the CDR3 is TGCAGTGCTAGTTTGCGGGGAGCGAACACTGAAGCTTTCTTT. Protein product: CSASLRGANTEAFF.

This clone was observed a handful of times. V and J are TRBV5-1 and TRBJ2-1, with 8 bases lining up with TRBD2. Unmatched junction bases numbered 4, after V lost 5 bases and J lost 0 bases. The germline gives CDR1 SGHRS, CDR2 YFSETQ. The CDR3 is 15 amino acids. Written as DNA, the CDR3 is TGCGCCAGCAGACTTAGCGGGGACTCCTACAATGAGCAGTTCTTC. The encoded protein is CASRLSGDSYNEQFF.

This clone has just one count. J is TRBJ1-2 and V is TRBV2, with D maybe TRBD1 (6 bases). The CDR3 runs 14 residues. V lost 10 bases to trimming and J lost 6 bases, with 21 bases between them. Per the germline V gene, CDR1 is SNHLY and CDR2 is FYNNEI. The CDR3, as DNA: TGTGCCACCACCCCGGACAGTCCTCGGGATGGCTACACCTTC. This sequence encodes CATTPDSPRDGYTF.

The V call is TRBV18, the J call TRBJ1-4; D gene ambiguous. The CDR3 spans 16 residues. Trimming removed 0 bases at V and 3 bases at J, with 11 bases between. Germline assignment: CDR1 KGHSH and CDR2 LQKENI. In DNA, the CDR3 is TGTGCCAGCTCACCACCGGGAGTCATACCTAATGAAAAACTGTTTTTT. It codes for CASSPPGVIPNEKLFF.

This clone was observed once. The chain is built from TRBV28 and TRBJ2-5; 9 bases agree with TRBD1. The CDR3 is 12 residues long. Germline CDR1 is MDHEN and CDR2 is SYDVKM. V shed 10 bases and J 2 bases; nucleotides not matched to a gene: 2. Here the CDR3 DNA reads TGTGCCACCGGGACAGGGCAAGAGACCCAGTACTTC. It translates to CATGTGQETQYF.

The CDR3 protein is CASIQTGTGTSPLHF. The CDR3 DNA follows: TGTGCCAGTATACAAACCGGGACAGGAACTTCACCCCTCCACTTT. The chain recombines TRBV19 with TRBJ1-6; 8 nucleotides agree with TRBD1. V dropped 7 bases and J dropped 9; count of bases not matched to a gene: 11. CDR1 is LNHDA and CDR2 is SQIVND in the germline V gene (reference sequence). This CDR3 is 15 amino acids long.

The gene calls are TRBV5-4 and TRBJ2-2, with TRBD2 matching 11 bases. V dropped 5 bases and J dropped 7; count of bases not matched to a gene: 7. The CDR3 has 15 residues. Germline-derived CDR1 and CDR2 are SGHNT and YYREEE (reference sequence). The CDR3: CASSLAGGRGGELFF. The CDR3 nucleotides are TGTGCCAGCAGTTTAGCGGGAGGGCGTGGCGGGGAGCTGTTTTTT.

The rearrangement joins TRBV7-9 to TRBJ2-1; TRBD2 matches at 13 bases. Germline CDR1 and CDR2: SEHNR and FQNEAQ (reference sequence). The CDR3 loop spans 15 amino acids. The J segment lost 5 bases and the V segment lost 3 bases, leaving 1 base of the junction unmatched. Here the CDR3 DNA reads TGTGCCAGCAGCTTGGGGACTAGCGGGGACAATGAGCAGTTCTTC. This codes for CASSLGTSGDNEQFF.

CDR3 sequence (DNA): TGTGCCAGCAGCTTCACCACAGGGGCCACCGGGGAGCTGTTTTTT. Protein sequence: CASSFTTGATGELFF. The genes are TRBV5-5 and TRBJ2-2; the match to TRBD1 covers 7 bases. The germline CDR1 and CDR2 sequences are SGHKS and YYEKEE (reference sequence). The CDR3 loop spans 15 amino acids. After removal of 2 bases from V and 4 bases from J, the junction contained 5 bases not matched to a gene.

The rearrangement joins TRBV7-9 to TRBJ2-1, with 8 nucleotides matching TRBD2. The junction had 7 bases not matched to a gene; V was cut back by 4 bases and J by 8 bases. This CDR3 is 14 amino acids long. Germline CDR1 reads SEHNR; CDR2 reads FQNEAQ (reference sequence). CDR3 sequence (DNA): TGTGCCAGCAGCTCGCCAGCGGGAGTCCATGAGCAGTTCTTC. It yields the protein CASSSPAGVHEQFF. Using reference TRBV7-9 and TRBJ2-1 for the parts outside the CDR3, the full variable domain is DTGVSQNPRHKITKRGQNVTFRCDPISEHNRLYWYRQTLGQGPEFLTYFQNEAQLEKSRLLSDRFSAERPKGSFSTLEIQRTEQGDSAMYLCASSSPAGVHEQFFGPGTRLTVL.

The chain is built from TRBV5-6 and TRBJ2-1, with TRBD1 matching 7 bases. This CDR3 comprises 14 residues. The J segment lost 3 bases and the V segment lost 5 bases, leaving 5 bases of the junction unmatched. Per the germline V gene, CDR1 is SGHDT and CDR2 is YYEEEE. Here the CDR3 DNA reads TGTGCCAGCAGTCAGGGACAGTTCTACAATGAGCAGTTCTTC. Protein sequence: CASSQGQFYNEQFF.

V usage is TRBV5-6 and J usage is TRBJ1-5, with D maybe TRBD1 (5 bases). The V and J ends lost 0 bases and 4 bases respectively, with 11 bases between them. Germline V lookup: CDR1 SGHDT, CDR2 YYEEEE. The CDR3 covers 15 residues. The CDR3 DNA reads as TGTGCCAGCAGCTTGGAGGGTCGGGGGAATCAGCCCCAGCATTTT. Residues: CASSLEGRGNQPQHF. Looking up the rest from reference TRBV5-6 and TRBJ1-5 gives the full variable domain: DAGVTQSPTHLIKTRGQQVTLRCSPKSGHDTVSWYQQALGQGPQFIFQYYEEEERQRGNFPDRFSGHQFPNYSSELNVNALLLGDSALYLCASSLEGRGNQPQHFGDGTRLSIL.

In regard to this clone: Other DNA sequences within the sample encode an identical CDR3. The chain couples TRBV2 to TRBJ1-5; 8 bases are shared with TRBD1. Germline values: CDR1 SNHLY, CDR2 FYNNEI. With V trimmed by 6 bases and J by 5 bases, 3 bases remained unmatched. There are 13 residues in the CDR3. Written as DNA, the CDR3 is TGTGCCAGCAGCGAGACAGGGGATCAGCCCCAGCATTTT. This codes for CASSETGDQPQHF. Complete variable domain (other parts from reference TRBV2 and TRBJ1-5): EPEVTQTPSHQVTQMGQEVILRCVPISNHLYFYWYRQILGQKVEFLVSFYNNEISEKSEIFDDQFSVERPDGSNFTLKIRSTKLEDSAMYFCASSETGDQPQHFGDGTRLSIL.

The CDR3 DNA reads as TGCGCCAGCAGCGACCGGGACAGGGGGCTTGGCTATGGCTACACCTTC. It translates to CASSDRDRGLGYGYTF. J is TRBJ1-2 and V is TRBV5-1; 12 bases match TRBD1. The germline V gene encodes CDR1 SGHRS and CDR2 YFSETQ. The CDR3 sequence is 16 residues long. The J segment lost 4 bases and the V segment lost 4 bases, leaving 8 bases of the junction unmatched.